What follows is one T cell receptor beta chain and its context. Its target is unknown. Looked up from germline, CDR1 is LNHDA and CDR2 is SQIVND (reference sequence). The CDR3 is made up of 13 amino acids. The ends were cut back, 10 bases at V and 3 bases at J, with 13 bases in the middle. The data were obtained in a study of cytomegalovirus exposure and HLA in healthy donors. Primers: 60 Vbeta forward and 13 Jbeta reverse. Only in-frame clones appear in the TCRdb table, and some are missing; sequencing was by immunoSEQ multiplex PCR. The sample includes 85,000 to 130,000 clones, around 85% of them seen just once. Study findings and constraints: Association of a missense DCLRE1C variant with TCR beta V- and J-gene trimming was reported in a later analysis.

J is TRBJ1-5 and V is TRBV19, with D possibly TRBD1 on 6 matching bases. The TCR comes from a man aged 60 to 75 in good health and CMV-seronegative. Sequenced: PBMCs. The DNA of the CDR3 is TGTGCCATCGGACAGCAGAACAATCAGCCCCAGCATTTT. Amino acids: CAIGQQNNQPQHF.